The source of this TCR beta chain is a study of cytomegalovirus exposure and HLA in healthy donors. General observations from the study: Indistinguishability led to the exclusion of some V segments, TRBV6-2 and TRBV6-3 included.

This CDR3 has 15 residues. Per germline, CDR1 SGHTA and CDR2 FQGTGA. With V trimmed by 0 bases and J by 3 bases, 1 base remained unmatched. Primers for the PCR totalled 60 Vbeta and 13 Jbeta. Data came from immunoSEQ multiplex PCR; TCRdb stores just in-frame clones and leaves some out. The profile shows 100,000 to 130,000 clones, around three quarters of them singletons. The sample holds one count of this clone. Its antigen is unknown. This chain uses TRBV7-3 with TRBJ2-1, with 8 positions matching TRBD1. This TCR derives from a man aged 30 to 39 in good health and CMV-seronegative. Sequenced sample: PBMCs. The CDR3 here is CASSLTGTGYNEQFF. CDR3 sequence (DNA): TGTGCCAGCAGCTTAACTGGGACAGGCTACAATGAGCAGTTCTTC.